These 10 T cell receptor beta chains were sequenced from one sample in a study of T cells in Graves' hyperthyroidism and ophthalmopathy. Researchers took RNA transcripts and amplified the TCR beta CDR3 regions from them. TCR CDR3 underwent first-round RT-PCR with the HTBI primer set. TCRdb passed the multiplex PCR reads through MiXCR, listing each CDR3 protein once. Of about 300,000 distinct CDR3 sequences listed, 20% to 30% are singletons. Sequencing was carried out using blood. These receptors came from a man aged 40-50 years with Graves' hyperthyroidism that later progressed to Graves' ophthalmopathy.

The chain has TRBV7-3 and TRBJ2-2; D gene uncertain. V was shortened by 2 bases and J by 8 bases, with 9 bases between the two germline ends. Per germline, CDR1 SGHTA and CDR2 FQGTGA. The CDR3 is 13 residues long. For the CDR3, the DNA is TGTGCCAGCAGCTTATCGCTGTTAGGGGAGCTGTTTTTT. The encoded protein is CASSLSLLGELFF.

This clonotype was seen ten or more times. The J gene is TRBJ1-1, the V gene TRBV27, with D hard to call. The V and J ends lost 2 bases and 6 bases respectively, with 13 bases between them. This CDR3 is built from 14 residues. Germline CDR1 is MNHEY and CDR2 is SMNVEV (reference sequence). This CDR3 is CASSLERPSSEAFF. The CDR3 nucleotides read TGTGCCAGCAGTTTAGAGCGTCCAAGCTCTGAAGCTTTCTTT.

There are many counts of this clonotype. The genes are TRBV5-1 and TRBJ1-1; the D is unclear. V was trimmed by 4 bases and J by 10 bases, leaving 14 bases between them. This CDR3 has 12 amino acids. CDR1 and CDR2 from the germline V gene are SGHRS and YFSETQ. The chain's CDR3 is CASSREGLGAFF. The CDR3 DNA is TGCGCCAGCAGCCGGGAAGGGTTGGGAGCTTTCTTT.

This clonotype has at least ten counts. This chain links TRBV6-5 with TRBJ1-2; TRBD1 agrees at 7 bases. V lost 6 bases, J lost 6 bases, and 10 bases stayed unmatched. This CDR3 has 14 amino acids. Germline V gene data show CDR1 as MNHEY and CDR2 as SVGAGI. This CDR3 reads CASSRTGGSDGYTF. The DNA for the CDR3 is TGTGCCAGCAGCCGGACAGGAGGCTCGGATGGCTACACCTTC.

There are many counts of this clonotype. V usage is TRBV7-2 and J usage is TRBJ1-2; D call uncertain. Trimming took 6 bases from V and 9 from J, leaving 11 bases between them. Germline-derived CDR1 and CDR2 are SGHTA and FQGNSA. The CDR3 sequence is 11 residues long. The CDR3 reads CASRSGASYTF. In nucleotides, the CDR3 is TGTGCCAGCAGATCCGGTGCCAGCTACACCTTC.

The genes are TRBV30 and TRBJ1-1; the D is unclear. Trimming cost V 3 bases and J 0 bases, with 8 bases left between them. CDR1 and CDR2 (germline): GTSNPN, SVGIG (reference sequence). The length of the CDR3 is 13 residues. Here the CDR3 reads CAWRAQMNTEAFF. The CDR3 DNA is TGTGCCTGGAGAGCACAAATGAACACTGAAGCTTTCTTT. The whole variable domain, filled in from reference TRBV30 and TRBJ1-1, reads SQTIHQWPATLVQPVGSPLSLECTVEGTSNPNLYWYRQAAGRGLQLLFYSVGIGQISSEVPQNLSASRPQDRQFILSSKKLLLSDSGFYLCAWRAQMNTEAFFGQGTRLTVV.

This sequence joins TRBV12-3 or TRBV12-4 and TRBJ2-7, with TRBD1 matching 9 bases. Losses at the gene ends were 10 bases for V and 3 bases for J; bases not matched to a gene: 7. This CDR3 is built from 13 residues. The CDR3 loop is CATDGDRDYEQYF. Here the CDR3 DNA reads TGTGCCACCGACGGGGACAGGGACTACGAGCAGTACTTC.

This clonotype was found many times. This rearrangement joins TRBV3-1 to TRBJ2-7; D not resolved. CDR3 length equals 14 residues. Trimming left V 0 bases short and J 6 bases short, with 12 bases between. Per the germline V gene, CDR1 is LGHDT and CDR2 is YNNKEL (reference sequence). The CDR3 sequence is CASSQDGVALEQYF. CDR3 bases: TGTGCCAGCAGCCAAGATGGTGTAGCACTCGAGCAGTACTTC.

This clonotype has at least ten counts. The chain uses TRBV12-3 or TRBV12-4 and TRBJ2-2, with 9 nucleotides matching TRBD1. The CDR3 length is 13 residues. V gave up 6 bases and J gave up 6 bases; unmatched junction bases: 2. The CDR3 protein is CASRRDRAGELFF. CDR3 in DNA: TGTGCCAGCAGACGGGACAGGGCCGGGGAGCTGTTTTTT.

Ten or more counts support this clonotype. V usage is TRBV2 and J usage is TRBJ2-7, with a tentative D call TRBD2 (6 bases). The V and J ends lost 4 bases and 3 bases respectively, with 16 bases between them. There are 15 residues in the CDR3. From germline, CDR1 is SNHLY and CDR2 FYNNEI. DNA of the CDR3: TGTGCCAGCAGTGTTGGGGGAGGAACCCTCTACGAGCAGTACTTC. Encoded protein: CASSVGGGTLYEQYF.